Each of the 23 T cell receptor beta chains below was sequenced from the same sample in a study of blood T cells in healthy people across ages (dated by TCRdb to the mid-2010s). Library creation used 5' RACE. TCRdb shows the sequencer as Illumina HiSeq 2500. A second PCR of about 6 to 11 cycles was performed with a sample-barcoded 5' primer and a J-beta primer mix. TCRdb reprocessed the public reads (quality trimming at Q25 with fastp, clone calling with MiXCR) and kept in-frame beta chains. Every entry covers one CDR3 protein and lists the most common genes and DNA from its rows. The table for this sample lists 850,000 to 1,300,000 distinct CDR3 sequences; 45% of them were counted only once. 18% of the sample is taken by the ten largest. The sample comprised blood. The receptors shown here come from a woman aged 55-70 years in good health.

This clonotype has ten or more counts. This rearrangement joins TRBV12-3 or TRBV12-4 to TRBJ1-2; 8 bases are a match to TRBD1. The CDR3 consists of 15 residues. V lost 5 bases, J lost 4 bases, and 9 bases stayed unmatched. CDR3 DNA: TGTGCCAGCAGTAATAGACAGGGGACAGCCTATGGCTACACCTTC. Translated: CASSNRQGTAYGYTF.

This clonotype was detected only a few times. The chain combines TRBV10-1 with TRBJ2-7; D is possibly TRBD1 (6 bases). The CDR3 sequence is 12 residues long. The V and J ends lost 6 bases and 5 bases respectively, with 11 bases between them. The germline CDR1 and CDR2 sequences are WNHNN and SYGVQD (reference sequence). Here the CDR3 DNA reads TGCGCCAGCAGCGGGACACCCCACGAGCAGTACTTC. Protein: CASSGTPHEQYF.

This clonotype was seen a handful of times. This rearrangement joins TRBV20-1 to TRBJ1-1; tentatively, D is TRBD1 (6 bases). Germline V gene data show CDR1 as DFQATT and CDR2 as SNEGSKA (reference sequence). The CDR3 is 15 residues long. Trimming cost V 0 bases and J 6 bases, with 17 bases left between them. CDR3 bases: TGCAGTGCTAGAGATCTGCAGGGGACCTCACCTGAAGCTTTCTTT. Protein: CSARDLQGTSPEAFF.

The rearrangement links TRBV5-1 to TRBJ2-3; TRBD2 matches at 14 bases. V shed 4 bases and J 5 bases; nucleotides not matched to a gene: 6. Germline V lookup: CDR1 SGHRS, CDR2 YFSETQ. The CDR3 consists of 16 residues. The CDR3 region is CASSQLTSGRGDTQYF. Here the CDR3 DNA reads TGCGCCAGCAGCCAGCTGACTAGCGGGAGGGGAGATACGCAGTATTTT.

Comment on this clonotype: A read error may be the cause here, since a much bigger clone is one base away. This chain connects TRBV15 to TRBJ1-2; 8 bases are a match to TRBD1. After removal of 3 bases from V and 4 bases from J, the junction contained 4 bases not matched to a gene. Germline V gene data show CDR1 as LNHNV and CDR2 as YYDKDF (reference sequence). This CDR3 contains 14 residues. The CDR3 reads CATSSGQGLYGYTF. CDR3 sequence (DNA): TGTGCCACCAGCAGCGGACAGGGCCTCTATGGCTACACCTTC. Full variable domain (rest looked up from reference TRBV15 and TRBJ1-2): DAMVIQNPRYQVTQFGKPVTLSCSQTLNHNVMYWYQQKSSQAPKLLFHYYDKDFNNEADTPDNFQSRRPNTSFCFLDIRSPGLGDTAMYLCATSSGQGLYGYTFGSGTRLTVV.

J is TRBJ1-6 and V is TRBV7-9; 7 bases are shared with TRBD1. CDR3 size: 15 residues. The V and J ends lost 5 bases and 9 bases, in that order; junction bases with no gene match: 10. Germline-derived CDR1 and CDR2 are SEHNR and FQNEAQ (reference sequence). This chain's CDR3 is CASSPPAGGTSPLHF. Here the CDR3 DNA reads TGTGCCAGCAGCCCCCCCGCAGGGGGGACTTCACCCCTCCACTTT.

This clonotype occurred once. The chain uses TRBV21-1 and TRBJ2-1; the table's TRBD1 call for D was not verified on the DNA. TRBV21-1 is assigned pseudogene status. This CDR3 contains 19 residues. The CDR3 nucleotides are TGTGCCAGCAGCAGCCTAAAGGACAACCGGGACAGGGATTACAATGAGCAGTTCTTC. Protein sequence: CASSSLKDNRDRDYNEQFF.

This clonotype was seen only a few times. The rearrangement links TRBV7-3 to TRBJ2-5; 10 nucleotides match TRBD1. The DNA end is more similar to TRBJ2-7, so the J call may be wrong. The germline CDR1 and CDR2 sequences are SGHTA and FQGTGA. The CDR3 has 15 amino acids. The CDR3 is CASSVTGTGVYEQYF. DNA for the CDR3: TGTGCCAGCAGCGTCACCGGGACAGGGGTCTACGAGCAGTACTTC.

The gene calls are TRBV29-1 and TRBJ2-7; D unclear. The germline gives CDR1 SQVTM, CDR2 ANQGSEA. There are 12 residues in the CDR3. The V end was cut by 1 base, the J end by 3 bases, with 7 bases between. The CDR3 coding sequence is TGCAGCGTTGAAGTCGGACGCTACGAGCAGTACTTC. It is translated as CSVEVGRYEQYF.

The chain joins TRBV12-3 or TRBV12-4 to TRBJ2-1; D gene uncertain. The CDR3 has 14 amino acids. The ends were cut back, 4 bases at V and 2 bases at J, with 9 bases in the middle. The CDR3 sequence is CASSSLVTYNEQFF. The CDR3 DNA reads as TGTGCCAGCAGTTCATTAGTAACCTACAATGAGCAGTTCTTC.

The V gene is TRBV3-1, the J gene TRBJ1-2; TRBD1 agrees at 8 bases. Trimming removed 3 bases from V and 8 bases from J; junction bases left unmatched: 5. Per germline, CDR1 LGHDT and CDR2 YNNKEL (reference sequence). The CDR3 is made up of 13 amino acids. CDR3 bases: TGTGCCAGCAGCCAGGGACAGGCCGGGGGCTACACCTTC. As protein: CASSQGQAGGYTF.

The J gene is TRBJ2-1, the V gene TRBV13, with 11 positions matching TRBD2. The CDR3 is 16 amino acids. The V segment lost 2 bases and the J segment 7 bases; nucleotides outside the gene matches: 7. Per germline, CDR1 PRHDT and CDR2 FYEKMQ (reference sequence). In nucleotides, the CDR3 is TGTGCCAGCAGCTTAAGGGTTGGGACTAGCGGTAATGAGCAGTTCTTC. Translated: CASSLRVGTSGNEQFF. The entire variable domain, with the rest obtained from reference TRBV13 and TRBJ2-1, is as follows: AAGVIQSPRHLIKEKRETATLKCYPIPRHDTVYWYQQGPGQDPQFLISFYEKMQSDKGSIPDRFSAQQFSDYHSELNMSSLELGDSALYFCASSLRVGTSGNEQFFGPGTRLTVL.

This clonotype was counted between two and nine times. V is TRBV24-1 and J is TRBJ2-3; a weak D match, TRBD2 (6 bases). V lost 9 bases to trimming and J lost 4 bases, with 19 bases between them. The CDR3 length is 15 residues. Germline V gene lookup returns CDR1 KGHDR and CDR2 SFDVKD. The CDR3 spells CATAESGGVADTQYF. DNA for the CDR3: TGTGCCACCGCAGAGTCCGGAGGGGTGGCAGATACGCAGTATTTT.

V usage is TRBV20-1 and J usage is TRBJ1-5, with D unclear. The CDR3 loop spans 12 amino acids. The germline V gene has CDR1 DFQATT and CDR2 SNEGSKA (reference sequence). Trimming pared 7 bases from V and 4 bases from J, leaving 11 bases between. CDR3 sequence: CSVGRGNQPQHF. CDR3 sequence (DNA): TGCAGTGTCGGGAGAGGGAATCAGCCCCAGCATTTT.

The chain has TRBV5-4 and TRBJ2-3; 11 nucleotides match TRBD2. Germline loops: CDR1 SGHNT, CDR2 YYREEE (reference sequence). This CDR3 is 16 amino acids long. Trimming took 5 bases from V and 6 from J; bases not matched to a gene: 11. DNA of the CDR3: TGTGCCAGCAGACCCGGGACTAGCGGCGGGCGGGATACGCAGTATTTT. As protein: CASRPGTSGGRDTQYF.

The chain uses TRBV25-1 and TRBJ2-1; TRBD2 aligns across 9 bases. J gave up 8 bases and V 7 bases, and 6 bases lay outside the gene matches. Per the germline V gene, CDR1 is MGHDK and CDR2 is SYGVNS. This CDR3 is built from 13 residues. DNA for the CDR3: TGTGCCAGCATGCGGGAGGGACGGGATGAGCAGTTCTTC. Protein sequence: CASMREGRDEQFF.

This clonotype was seen a single time. At one boundary the junction diverges from the germline segment, which might be a read error. This chain links TRBV3-1 with TRBJ2-1, with a possible D match to TRBD2 (5 bases). This CDR3 spans 14 amino acids. The germline V gene has CDR1 LGHDT and CDR2 YNNKEL (reference sequence). DNA for the CDR3: TGTGCCAGCAGCCTAAGCGGTACCTACAGTGAGCAGTTCTTC. This gives the protein CASSLSGTYSEQFF.

As to this clonotype: Given a much more abundant clone one base away, this may be a read error. This chain joins TRBV6-5 and TRBJ2-7; 7 bases align to TRBD1. CDR1 MNHEY and CDR2 SVGAGI come from the germline V gene. V dropped 6 bases and J dropped 3; count of bases not matched to a gene: 5. This CDR3 contains 13 residues. The DNA for the CDR3 is TGTGCCAGCAGCCGGGACAGCAACTACGAGCAGTACTTC. This codes for CASSRDSNYEQYF.

The rearrangement uses TRBV2 and TRBJ1-1; D ambiguous. The V gene lost 10 bases and the J gene lost 1 base, with 13 bases spanning the gap. Germline V gene data show CDR1 as SNHLY and CDR2 as FYNNEI. This CDR3 has 13 residues. CDR3 sequence reads: CATRSQQNTEAFF. The CDR3 coding sequence is TGTGCCACCAGGTCACAGCAGAACACTGAAGCTTTCTTT.

This clonotype was found a few times. The chain joins TRBV11-2 to TRBJ2-5, with 11 bases fitting TRBD2. CDR1 is SGHAT and CDR2 is FQNNGV in the germline V gene. V lost 1 base and J lost 4; bases outside the gene matches: 11. The CDR3 runs 18 residues. CDR3 nucleotide sequence: TGTGCCAGCAGCTTAGTTCTGCGGGGGACTAGCGGACGAGAGACCCAGTACTTC. Translation: CASSLVLRGTSGRETQYF.

The CDR3 loop reads CSVRRGGVNNEQFF. The CDR3 coding sequence is TGCAGCGTTCGGCGCGGGGGGGTGAACAATGAGCAGTTCTTC. The chain joins TRBV29-1 to TRBJ2-1; 9 bases agree with TRBD2. Germline CDR1 SQVTM, CDR2 ANQGSEA. This CDR3 is built from 14 residues. Trimming removed 5 bases from V and 5 bases from J; junction bases left unmatched: 7.

This clonotype has a count of ten or more. The chain couples TRBV20-1 to TRBJ2-3; D is possibly TRBD1 (6 bases). The germline gives CDR1 DFQATT, CDR2 SNEGSKA (reference sequence). Deletions cut 2 bases from V and 8 bases from J, with 17 bases between. The CDR3 is 14 residues long. CDR3 amino acids: CSARQGPFLGTQYF. The CDR3 DNA reads TGCAGTGCTAGACAGGGGCCGTTCCTCGGTACGCAGTATTTT.

This sequence joins TRBV20-1 and TRBJ2-1, with 12 bases lining up with TRBD2. Looked up from germline, CDR1 is DFQATT and CDR2 is SNEGSKA (reference sequence). This CDR3 region has 17 residues. The trim removed 0 bases at V and 8 bases at J, leaving 11 bases unmatched. The CDR3 protein is CSARDVGLAGLGYEQFF. The CDR3, as DNA: TGCAGTGCTAGAGATGTAGGACTAGCGGGGTTAGGATATGAGCAGTTCTTC.